The 21 T cell receptor beta chains in this list originate from one sample, sequenced in a study of blood T cell repertoires in COVID-19. Here immunoSEQ multiplex PCR was the method, and the copy in TCRdb shows in-frame clones only, minus some. The repertoire holds about 200,000 clones, about 90% seen once, with roughly 21% in the top ten. Specimen: peripheral blood. These receptor sequences come from a man aged 60 to 75 with active or convalescent COVID-19.

In its sample, this clone was seen once. The chain is built from TRBV12-5 and TRBJ2-3; 7 bases line up with TRBD1. V trimming: 6 bases; J trimming: 0 bases; junction bases outside the gene matches: 6. This CDR3 comprises 15 residues. In germline, CDR1 is LGHNT, CDR2 FRNRAP. The CDR3 DNA sequence: TGTGCTAGTGGCCAAACAGGGGCGAGCACAGATACGCAGTATTTT. Its protein is CASGQTGASTDTQYF.

The chain carries TRBV3-1 (or the pseudogene TRBV3-2) and TRBJ2-3, with TRBD1 matching 7 bases. Germline V gene data show CDR1 as LGHDT and CDR2 as YNNKEL (reference sequence). This CDR3 comprises 16 residues. V shed 4 bases, J shed 0 bases, and the junction held 7 bases outside the gene matches. CDR3 in amino acids: CASSPLGRGSTDTQYF. CDR3 DNA: TGTGCCAGCAGCCCCCTAGGCAGGGGGAGCACAGATACGCAGTATTTT.

This sequence joins TRBV7-9 and TRBJ1-4; 7 bases are shared with TRBD1. With 2 bases clipped from V and 2 bases from J, the junction kept 5 bases outside the gene matches. The V gene's germline CDR1 is SEHNR and CDR2 FQNEAQ (reference sequence). The CDR3 extends over 16 amino acids. CDR3 coding DNA: TGTGCCAGCAGCTTAATTTGGGACAGTACTAATGAAAAACTGTTTTTT. Protein product: CASSLIWDSTNEKLFF.

V gene TRBV7-9 combines with J gene TRBJ1-6, with D uncertain. CDR3 length: 14 amino acids. Trimming cost V 4 bases and J 4 bases, with 8 bases left between them. Germline V CDR1 and CDR2: SEHNR, FQNEAQ (reference sequence). For the CDR3, the DNA is TGTGCCAGCAGCTCCCCAGATTATAATTCACCCCTCCACTTT. Translated, it gives CASSSPDYNSPLHF.

The CDR3 reads CASSIISNTGELFF. The CDR3 nucleotides are TGTGCCAGTAGTATAATCTCGAACACCGGGGAGCTGTTTTTT. V gene TRBV19 combines with J gene TRBJ2-2; the D is unclear. The CDR3 spans 14 residues. Germline V gene data show CDR1 as LNHDA and CDR2 as SQIVND (reference sequence). Trimming removed 2 bases at V and 0 bases at J, with 4 bases between.

V gene TRBV9 combines with J gene TRBJ2-2, with a possible D match to TRBD2 (5 bases). Trimming shortened V by 2 bases and J by 5 bases, and 7 bases separated the two germline ends. Germline-derived CDR1 and CDR2 are SGDLS and YYNGEE. This CDR3 region has 13 residues. The CDR3 DNA reads as TGTGCCAGCAGCGTGGGAGCGACCGGGGAGCTGTTTTTT. Its translation: CASSVGATGELFF.

The J gene is TRBJ1-4, the V gene TRBV11-2, with D maybe TRBD1 (6 bases). There are 15 residues in the CDR3. CDR1 SGHAT and CDR2 FQNNGV come from the germline V gene. V lost 5 bases and J lost 7, with 17 bases in between. In DNA, the CDR3 is TGTGCCAGCAGCCGTCAAACAGGGAAGGGTGAAAAACTGTTTTTT. Its protein product is CASSRQTGKGEKLFF.

The chain joins TRBV16 to TRBJ1-5, with unresolved D. Germline lookup yields CDR1 KGHSY and CDR2 FQNENV. This CDR3 comprises 13 residues. Trimming took 0 bases from V and 7 from J, leaving 7 bases between them. In DNA, the CDR3 is TGTGCCAGCAGCCAATCCACAGACCAGCCCCAGCATTTT. Translating gives CASSQSTDQPQHF.

This chain joins TRBV5-1 and TRBJ1-3, with D possibly being TRBD1 (5 bases). This CDR3 region has 14 residues. V was clipped by 0 bases and J by 4 bases, with 8 bases between them. CDR1 and CDR2 from the germline V gene are SGHRS and YFSETQ. The CDR3 nucleotides read TGCGCCAGCAGCTTGGATGCAGGGGGAAACACCATATATTTT. Encoded protein: CASSLDAGGNTIYF.

The chain recombines TRBV19 with TRBJ1-5; 7 bases fit TRBD1. Germline V gene sequence: CDR1 LNHDA, CDR2 SQIVND (reference sequence). V shed 1 base and J 7 bases; nucleotides not matched to a gene: 7. The CDR3 runs to 15 residues. The CDR3 reads CASSIVWGTEQPQHF. Written as DNA, the CDR3 is TGTGCCAGTAGTATAGTTTGGGGGACAGAACAGCCCCAGCATTTT.

The V and J genes are TRBV9 and TRBJ2-1; 9 positions match TRBD2. CDR3 length: 18 amino acids. Per the germline V gene, CDR1 is SGDLS and CDR2 is YYNGEE. V shed 3 bases and J 4 bases; nucleotides not matched to a gene: 14. The chain's CDR3 is CASSARGGGARSYNEQFF. The DNA for the CDR3 is TGTGCCAGCAGCGCAAGAGGCGGGGGGGCCCGTTCATACAATGAGCAGTTCTTC.

CDR3 loop: CASSLTYEQYF. CDR3 in DNA: TGTGCCAGCAGTCTAACCTACGAGCAGTACTTC. The V and J genes are TRBV6-4 and TRBJ2-7; D not certain. CDR3 length equals 11 residues. Trimming left V 5 bases short and J 2 bases short, with 4 bases between. The germline CDR1 and CDR2 sequences are MRHNA and SNTAGT.

The V call is TRBV7-9, the J call TRBJ1-2, with D possibly TRBD1 on 6 matching bases. The V end lost 5 bases, the J end lost 4 bases, and 17 bases lay between the germline ends. CDR1 and CDR2 from the germline V gene are SEHNR and FQNEAQ (reference sequence). The CDR3 has 15 amino acids. CDR3 sequence: CASSLMLDRSYGYTF. DNA for the CDR3: TGTGCCAGCAGCCTAATGCTGGACAGATCCTATGGCTACACCTTC.

The V call is TRBV9, the J call TRBJ1-3; D might be TRBD1 (5 bases). The germline CDR1 and CDR2 sequences are SGDLS and YYNGEE. This CDR3 is built from 17 residues. Trimming cost V 0 bases and J 0 bases, with 13 bases left between them. CDR3 in amino acids: CASSVEGSPSSGNTIYF. In DNA, the CDR3 is TGTGCCAGCAGCGTAGAGGGGTCACCTAGCTCTGGAAACACCATATATTTT.

This sequence joins TRBV4-1 and TRBJ1-2; 10 positions agree with TRBD1. The CDR3 runs 17 residues. J lost 0 bases, V lost 5 bases, and 9 bases had no gene match. Per germline, CDR1 MGHRA and CDR2 YSYEKL. In DNA form, the CDR3 reads TGCGCCAGCAGCAGACAGGGGGCGATTGGGCCTAACTATGGCTACACCTTC. This codes for CASSRQGAIGPNYGYTF.

The V gene is TRBV7-3, the J gene TRBJ2-4; the D gene is possibly TRBD2 (5 bases). The length of the CDR3 is 14 residues. V dropped 1 base and J dropped 7 bases, with 11 bases sitting between them. Germline CDR1 SGHTA, CDR2 FQGTGA. The CDR3 loop reads CASSLRGGGNIQYF. CDR3 bases: TGTGCCAGCAGCTTAAGAGGCGGCGGGAACATTCAGTACTTC. The full variable domain, in which reference TRBV7-3 and TRBJ2-4 provide the parts outside the CDR3, is GAGVSQTPSNKVTEKGKYVELRCDPISGHTALYWYRQSLGQGPEFLIYFQGTGAADDSGLPNDRFFAVRPEGSVSTLKIQRTERGDSAVYLCASSLRGGGNIQYFGAGTRLSVL.

The table lists this clone with a few counts. The chain couples TRBV19 to TRBJ1-5; 7 bases fit TRBD1. The junction had 20 bases not matched to a gene; V was cut back by 6 bases and J by 3 bases. The CDR3 has 19 residues. Germline CDR1 is LNHDA and CDR2 is SQIVND (reference sequence). CDR3 region: CASRAEGGSGFSSNQPQHF. The CDR3, as DNA: TGTGCCAGTAGGGCTGAAGGGGGCTCAGGATTTTCTTCCAATCAGCCCCAGCATTTT. Variable domain in full (rest from reference TRBV19 and TRBJ1-5): DGGITQSPKYLFRKEGQNVTLSCEQNLNHDAMYWYRQDPGQGLRLIYYSQIVNDFQKGDIAEGYSVSREKKESFPLTVTSAQKNPTAFYLCASRAEGGSGFSSNQPQHFGDGTRLSIL.

As regards this clone: Different DNA sequences within this sample yield the same CDR3. The chain recombines TRBV27 with TRBJ1-5, with a possible D match to TRBD1 (6 bases). The CDR3 extends over 13 amino acids. V lost 5 bases and J 4 bases, leaving 9 bases between the germline ends. Germline V gene data show CDR1 as MNHEY and CDR2 as SMNVEV (reference sequence). CDR3 DNA: TGTGCCAGCAGTCTACAGGGTAATCAGCCCCAGCATTTT. Its translation: CASSLQGNQPQHF.

The chain has TRBV5-1 and TRBJ1-6; 8 nucleotides agree with TRBD1. This CDR3 contains 14 residues. V shed 5 bases, J shed 7 bases, and the junction held 5 bases outside the gene matches. Germline V gene lookup returns CDR1 SGHRS and CDR2 YFSETQ. The CDR3 is CASSPGQENSPLHF. The CDR3 DNA is TGCGCCAGCAGTCCGGGACAGGAGAATTCACCCCTCCACTTT.

CDR3 nucleotide sequence: TGCGCCAGCAGCTTGTATCCACAGGCAACTAATGAAAAACTGTTTTTT. It is translated as CASSLYPQATNEKLFF. This chain joins TRBV5-1 and TRBJ1-4; possibly TRBD1 for D (5 bases). The CDR3 contains 16 residues. The ends were cut back, 1 base at V and 0 bases at J, with 10 bases in the middle. The germline CDR1 and CDR2 sequences are SGHRS and YFSETQ. Full variable domain (remainder filled in from reference TRBV5-1 and TRBJ1-4): KAGVTQTPRYLIKTRGQQVTLSCSPISGHRSVSWYQQTPGQGLQFLFEYFSETQRNKGNFPGRFSGRQFSNSRSEMNVSTLELGDSALYLCASSLYPQATNEKLFFGSGTQLSVL.

For the CDR3, the DNA is TGTGCCAGCAGCTTGGGACAGTTCTCTGGAAACACCATATATTTT. It specifies CASSLGQFSGNTIYF. V gene TRBV5-6 combines with J gene TRBJ1-3, with TRBD1 as a possible D gene (5 bases). Germline assignment: CDR1 SGHDT and CDR2 YYEEEE. The germline V and J ends were trimmed by 0 bases and 0 bases, with 7 bases remaining between them. The CDR3 length is 15 residues.